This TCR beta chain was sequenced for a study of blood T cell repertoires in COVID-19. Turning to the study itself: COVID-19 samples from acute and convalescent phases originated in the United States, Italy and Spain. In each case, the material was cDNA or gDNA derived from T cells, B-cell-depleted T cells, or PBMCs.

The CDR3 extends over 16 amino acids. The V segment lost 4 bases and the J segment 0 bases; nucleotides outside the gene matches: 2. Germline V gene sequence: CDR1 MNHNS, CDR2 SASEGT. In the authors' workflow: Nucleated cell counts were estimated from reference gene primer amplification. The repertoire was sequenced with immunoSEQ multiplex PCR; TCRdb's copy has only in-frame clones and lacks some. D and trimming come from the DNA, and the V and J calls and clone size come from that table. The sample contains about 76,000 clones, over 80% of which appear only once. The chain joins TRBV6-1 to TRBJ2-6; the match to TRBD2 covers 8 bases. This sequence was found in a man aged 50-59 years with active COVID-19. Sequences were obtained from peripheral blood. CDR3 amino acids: CASSGRGDSGANVLTF. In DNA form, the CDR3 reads TGTGCCAGCAGTGGGCGGGGGGACTCTGGGGCCAACGTCCTGACTTTC.